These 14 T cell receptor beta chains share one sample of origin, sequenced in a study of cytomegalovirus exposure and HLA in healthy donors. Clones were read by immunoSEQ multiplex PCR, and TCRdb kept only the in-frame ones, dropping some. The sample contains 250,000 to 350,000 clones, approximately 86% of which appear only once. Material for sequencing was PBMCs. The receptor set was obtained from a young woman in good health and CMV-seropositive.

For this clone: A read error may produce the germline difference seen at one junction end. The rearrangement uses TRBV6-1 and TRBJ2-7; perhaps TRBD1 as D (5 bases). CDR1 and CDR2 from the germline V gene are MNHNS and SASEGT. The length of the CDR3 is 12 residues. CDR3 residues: CASTEGVYEQYF. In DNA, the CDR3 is TGTGCCAGCACTGAAGGGGTCTACGAGCAGTACTTC.

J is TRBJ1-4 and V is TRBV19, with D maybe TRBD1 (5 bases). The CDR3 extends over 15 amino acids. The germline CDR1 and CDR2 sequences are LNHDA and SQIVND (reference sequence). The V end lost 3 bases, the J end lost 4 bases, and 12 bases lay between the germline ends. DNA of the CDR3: TGTGCCAGTAGTATCGGCGGCAGGGTTAATGAAAAACTGTTTTTT. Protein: CASSIGGRVNEKLFF.

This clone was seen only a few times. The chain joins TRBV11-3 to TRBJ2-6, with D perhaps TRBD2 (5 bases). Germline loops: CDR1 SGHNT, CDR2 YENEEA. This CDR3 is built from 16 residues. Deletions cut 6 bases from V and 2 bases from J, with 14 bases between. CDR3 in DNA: TGTGCCAGCAGTATTAGAGAGGGTCCTGGGGCCAACGTCCTGACTTTC. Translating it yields CASSIREGPGANVLTF. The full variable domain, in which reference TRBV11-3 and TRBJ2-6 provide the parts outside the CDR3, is EAGVVQSPRYKIIEKKQPVAFWCNPISGHNTLYWYLQNLGQGPELLIRYENEEAVDDSQLPKDRFSAERLKGVDSTLKIQPAELGDSAVYLCASSIREGPGANVLTFGAGSRLTVL.

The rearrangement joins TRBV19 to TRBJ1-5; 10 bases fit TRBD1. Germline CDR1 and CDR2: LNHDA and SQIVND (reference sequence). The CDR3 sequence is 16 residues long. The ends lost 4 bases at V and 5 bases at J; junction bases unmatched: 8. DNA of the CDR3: TGTGCCAGTAGTACAATGGGGACAGGGGCGGATCAGCCCCAGCATTTT. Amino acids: CASSTMGTGADQPQHF.

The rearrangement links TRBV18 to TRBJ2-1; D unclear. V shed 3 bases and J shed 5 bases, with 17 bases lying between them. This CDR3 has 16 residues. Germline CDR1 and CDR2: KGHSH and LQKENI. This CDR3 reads CASSPDSAPANNEQFF. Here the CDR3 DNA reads TGTGCCAGCTCACCCGACTCAGCGCCAGCCAACAATGAGCAGTTCTTC.

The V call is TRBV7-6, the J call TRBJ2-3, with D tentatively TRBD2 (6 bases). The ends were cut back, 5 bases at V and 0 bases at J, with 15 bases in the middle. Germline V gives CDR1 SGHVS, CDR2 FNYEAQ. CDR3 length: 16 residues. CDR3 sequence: CASSTLAEFSTDTQYF. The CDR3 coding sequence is TGTGCCAGCAGCACTTTAGCGGAATTCAGCACAGATACGCAGTATTTT.

The CDR3 nucleotides read TGTGCCAGCAGAACAGCGGGAGGGCCGAGGAATGAGCAGTTCTTC. This gives the protein CASRTAGGPRNEQFF. The chain is built from TRBV6-4 and TRBJ2-1, with 10 positions matching TRBD2. This CDR3 is built from 15 residues. The junction had 9 bases not matched to a gene; V was cut back by 6 bases and J by 7 bases. Per germline, CDR1 MRHNA and CDR2 SNTAGT.

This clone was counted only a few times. CDR3 sequence (DNA): TGTGCCAGTAGTATTCCCGGGGCATTGTCACCCCTCCACTTT. Its translation is CASSIPGALSPLHF. V usage is TRBV19 and J usage is TRBJ1-6, with a tentative D call TRBD1 (5 bases). CDR3 size: 14 residues. Looked up from germline, CDR1 is LNHDA and CDR2 is SQIVND (reference sequence). V was shortened by 3 bases and J by 10 bases, with 13 bases between the two germline ends. The full variable domain, rest sourced from reference TRBV19 and TRBJ1-6, is DGGITQSPKYLFRKEGQNVTLSCEQNLNHDAMYWYRQDPGQGLRLIYYSQIVNDFQKGDIAEGYSVSREKKESFPLTVTSAQKNPTAFYLCASSIPGALSPLHFGNGTRLTVT.

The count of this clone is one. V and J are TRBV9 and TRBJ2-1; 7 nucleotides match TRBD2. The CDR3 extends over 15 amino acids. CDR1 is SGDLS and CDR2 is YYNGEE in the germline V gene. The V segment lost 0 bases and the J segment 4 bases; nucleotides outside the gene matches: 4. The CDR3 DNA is TGTGCCAGCAGCGTAGAGCCGGGGGGTTACAATGAGCAGTTCTTC. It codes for CASSVEPGGYNEQFF.

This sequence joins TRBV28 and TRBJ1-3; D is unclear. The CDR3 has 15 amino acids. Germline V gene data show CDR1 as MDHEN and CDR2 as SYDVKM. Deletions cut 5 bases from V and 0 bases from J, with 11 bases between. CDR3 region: CASSPTVYSGNTIYF. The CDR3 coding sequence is TGTGCCAGCAGTCCGACGGTCTACTCTGGAAACACCATATATTTT.

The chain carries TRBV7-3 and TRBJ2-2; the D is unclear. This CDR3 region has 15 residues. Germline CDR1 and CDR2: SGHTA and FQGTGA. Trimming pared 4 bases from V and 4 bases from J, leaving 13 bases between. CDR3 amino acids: CASSSQSRGTGELFF. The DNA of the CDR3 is TGTGCCAGCAGCTCCCAGAGTCGTGGCACCGGGGAGCTGTTTTTT.

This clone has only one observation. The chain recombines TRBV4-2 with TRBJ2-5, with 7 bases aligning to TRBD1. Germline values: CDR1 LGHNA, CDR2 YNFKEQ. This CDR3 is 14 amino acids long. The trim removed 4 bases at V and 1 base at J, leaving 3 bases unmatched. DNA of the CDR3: TGTGCCAGCAGCCCGGGGACAGCCCAAGAGACCCAGTACTTC. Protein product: CASSPGTAQETQYF.

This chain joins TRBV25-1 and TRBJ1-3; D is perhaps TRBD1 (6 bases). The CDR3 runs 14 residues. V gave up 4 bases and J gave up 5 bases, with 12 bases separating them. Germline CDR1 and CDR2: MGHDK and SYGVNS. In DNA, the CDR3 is TGTGCCAGCAGTGCCTGGACAGAGAGAAACACCATATATTTT. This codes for CASSAWTERNTIYF.

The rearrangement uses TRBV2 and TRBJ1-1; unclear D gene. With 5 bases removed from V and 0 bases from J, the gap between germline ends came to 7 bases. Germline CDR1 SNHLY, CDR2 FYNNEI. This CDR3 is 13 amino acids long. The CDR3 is CASSTYLNTEAFF. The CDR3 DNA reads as TGTGCCAGCAGTACCTACCTGAACACTGAAGCTTTCTTT.